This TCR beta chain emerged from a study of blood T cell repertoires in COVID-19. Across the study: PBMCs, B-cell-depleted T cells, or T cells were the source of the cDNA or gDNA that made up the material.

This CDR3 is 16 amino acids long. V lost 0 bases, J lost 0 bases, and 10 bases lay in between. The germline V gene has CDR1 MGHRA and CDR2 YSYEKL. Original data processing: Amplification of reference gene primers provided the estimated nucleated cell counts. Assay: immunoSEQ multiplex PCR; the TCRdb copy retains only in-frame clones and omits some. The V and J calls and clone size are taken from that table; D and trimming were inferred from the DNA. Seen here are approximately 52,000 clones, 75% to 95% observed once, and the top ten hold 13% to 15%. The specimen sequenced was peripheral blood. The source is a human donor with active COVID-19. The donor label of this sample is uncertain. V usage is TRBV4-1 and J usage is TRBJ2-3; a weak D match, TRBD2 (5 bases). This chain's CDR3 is CASSQDGSASTDTQYF. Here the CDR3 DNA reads TGCGCCAGCAGCCAAGATGGTAGCGCTAGCACAGATACGCAGTATTTT.